The 2 T cell receptor beta chains given below trace back to one sample, sequenced in a study of cytomegalovirus exposure and HLA in healthy donors. The primer mix had 60 Vbeta and 13 Jbeta primers. The protocol was immunoSEQ multiplex PCR, while the TCRdb copy is restricted to in-frame clones and leaves out a portion. The data contain around 130,000 clones, less than 85% of them singletons. The specimen was PBMCs. The receptors shown here come from a man aged 40-49 years in good health and CMV-seronegative.

A word on this clone: The CDR3 does not end in the conserved phenylalanine or tryptophan, so this is likely a read error. This rearrangement joins TRBV2 to TRBJ1-1; D might be TRBD1 (6 bases). V dropped 4 bases and J dropped 2 bases, with 11 bases sitting between them. Per germline, CDR1 SNHLY and CDR2 FYNNEI. The CDR3 is made up of 14 amino acids. The CDR3: CASSAATGNTEAFV. CDR3 sequence (DNA): TGTGCCAGCAGTGCTGCGACAGGAAACACTGAAGCTTTCGTT.

This clone was seen more than once but under ten times. The chain is built from TRBV19 and TRBJ2-7; the match to TRBD1 covers 10 bases. The CDR3 spans 14 residues. V gave up 3 bases and J gave up 5 bases; unmatched junction bases: 4. CDR1 LNHDA and CDR2 SQIVND come from the germline V gene (reference sequence). CDR3 DNA: TGTGCCAGTAGTATCGGGACAGGGGTTGACGAGCAGTACTTC. It specifies CASSIGTGVDEQYF.